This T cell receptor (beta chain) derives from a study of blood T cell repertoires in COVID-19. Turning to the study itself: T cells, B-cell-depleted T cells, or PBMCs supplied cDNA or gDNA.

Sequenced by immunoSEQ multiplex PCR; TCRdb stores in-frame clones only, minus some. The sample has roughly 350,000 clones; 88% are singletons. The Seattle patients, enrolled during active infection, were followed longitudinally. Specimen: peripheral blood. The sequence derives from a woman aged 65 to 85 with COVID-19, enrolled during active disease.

CDR3 amino acids: CASRRGVTEAFF. CDR3 DNA sequence: TGTGCCAGCAGGCGGGGGGTGACTGAAGCTTTCTTT. The gene calls are TRBV6-5 and TRBJ1-1; D perhaps matches TRBD1 (5 bases). V lost 6 bases and J 5 bases, leaving 10 bases between the germline ends. CDR3 length equals 12 residues. Germline-derived CDR1 and CDR2 are MNHEY and SVGAGI.